The sequence of this TCR beta chain was determined in a study of T cells in Graves' hyperthyroidism and ophthalmopathy. Study background: Peripheral blood was taken when the disease was first diagnosed, before any treatment began. Study-level findings and limits: The model anticipated ophthalmopathy a median approximately six months pre-onset. Most thyroid clonotypes that were expanded above 0.001 also turned up in blood.

This clonotype was detected ten times or more. Its target is not known. This CDR3 region has 14 residues. Germline lookup yields CDR1 MNHNS and CDR2 SASEGT. Trimming removed 5 bases from V and 7 bases from J, with 16 bases in between. TCR beta CDR3 regions were amplified from RNA. TCR CDR3 underwent first-round RT-PCR with the HTBI primer set. TCRdb recomputed calls from the multiplex PCR reads with MiXCR, one row per CDR3 protein. Among about 600,000 distinct CDR3 sequences listed, more than 15% were seen once. What was sequenced was blood. This TCR was recovered from a woman between 40 and 50 years old with Graves' ophthalmopathy. This chain connects TRBV6-1 to TRBJ2-3, with D perhaps matching TRBD2 (6 bases). CDR3 protein: CASSYAGTPNTQYF. The CDR3 DNA reads as TGTGCCAGCAGTTACGCCGGGACTCCGAATACGCAGTATTTT.